Detailed here is one T cell receptor (beta chain). What it binds is not known. Germline CDR1 and CDR2: SGHTA and FQGNSA. V was clipped by 3 bases and J by 11 bases; unmatched bases: 6. This CDR3 has 14 amino acids. The record originates from a study of T cell responses to AZD1222 COVID-19 vaccine. Study-level findings and limits: None of the repertoires were sampled until the peak T cell response had passed. Reportedly, nearly half the spike-specific TCRs target unmutated variant regions.

The method was immunoSEQ multiplex PCR; TCRdb's version includes in-frame clones alone and lacks a portion of them. The sample has over 95,000 clones, around 94% seen once. The receptor's source is an adult in good health. V gene TRBV7-2 combines with J gene TRBJ1-6, with TRBD1 matching 8 bases. The material was peripheral blood, obtained on day 0 of AZD1222 vaccination. Here the CDR3 DNA reads TGTGCCAGCAGCTTTGACAGGGGCTTGACACCCCTCCACTTT. Its translation is CASSFDRGLTPLHF. Together with reference TRBV7-2 and TRBJ1-6, the CDR3 gives the full variable domain: GAGVSQSPSNKVTEKGKDVELRCDPISGHTALYWYRQSLGQGLEFLIYFQGNSAPDKSGLPSDRFSAERTGGSVSTLTIQRTQQEDSAVYLCASSFDRGLTPLHFGNGTRLTVT.